The 20 T cell receptor beta chains in this list originate from one sample, sequenced in a study of tumor-infiltrating lymphocytes in primary liver carcinoma. Total RNA and DNA came together from about 21-30 mg of bulk tissue without cell sorting. The authors made TCR beta cDNA from around 500 ng total RNA with a constant-region primer. Each TCR beta library was derived from three nested multiplex PCR rounds that employed slightly modified ARM-PCR. The first two PCR rounds used TRBV1-TRBV30 primers with a Cbeta primer, nine to eleven cycles each. TCRdb re-analysed the multiplex PCR reads in MiXCR, keeping a single row per CDR3 protein. Of 150,000 to 200,000 distinct CDR3 sequences in the sample, approximately 86% are singletons; the top ten hold about a sixth. The sequenced sample consisted of tumor tissue from primary liver carcinoma. Every receptor here comes from a man between 35 and 55 years old with primary liver carcinoma and hepatitis B virus infection.

This clonotype showed up just once. A read error is likely, as this CDR3 ends without the conserved phenylalanine or tryptophan. The J gene is TRBJ1-4, the V gene TRBV12-3 or TRBV12-4; D uncertain. Trimming removed 2 bases from V and 7 bases from J, with 11 bases in between. The CDR3 consists of 14 residues. CDR3 sequence: CASSLSGVSEKLFY. CDR3 bases: TGTGCCAGCAGTTTAAGTGGGGTTAGTGAAAAACTGTTTTAT.

This chain uses TRBV6-1 with TRBJ2-1; 7 nucleotides agree with TRBD2. Trimming cost V 9 bases and J 10 bases; bases outside gene matches: 21. From germline, CDR1 is MNHNS and CDR2 SASEGT. The CDR3 runs to 16 residues. CDR3 nucleotide sequence: TGTGCCAGTAGTCGAAAGGGAAGCGGGGATTGGAAAGAGCAGTTCTTC. Amino acid sequence: CASSRKGSGDWKEQFF.

Points on this clonotype: No conserved phenylalanine or tryptophan ends this CDR3, so it is likely a read error. The chain employs TRBV6-1 and TRBJ2-3; D not certain. Germline CDR1 reads MNHNS; CDR2 reads SASEGT. The V end was cut by 5 bases, the J end by 4 bases, with 7 bases between. This CDR3 contains 12 residues. CDR3 nucleotide sequence: TGTGCCAGCAGTAATTGGGCAGATACGCAGTATTAT. The encoded protein is CASSNWADTQYY.

Details on this clonotype: Its ends do not fully match the called genes, so a read error is possible. V is TRBV11-2 and J is TRBJ2-5; 7 bases align to TRBD2. Germline CDR1 and CDR2: SGHAT and FQNNGV. The CDR3 sequence is 18 residues long. The CDR3 nucleotides read TGTGCCATCAGCCCTAGCTCAATCCAGGATACTGGGCGGGAGACCCCGTACTTC. It is translated as CAISPSSIQDTGRETPYF.

On this clonotype itself: The junction departs from the called germline gene at one end, perhaps through a read error. This CDR3 is CANIQTLVSPLHF. The CDR3 nucleotides are TGTGCCAACATCCAGACACTGGTATCACCACTCCACTTT. This rearrangement joins TRBV11-1 to TRBJ1-6; no reliable D call. The CDR3 totals 13 residues. Per the germline V gene, CDR1 is SGHAT and CDR2 is FQDESV (reference sequence).

This clonotype was detected once. No conserved phenylalanine or tryptophan is present at the end of the CDR3, so a read error is the likely explanation. The chain couples TRBV11-3 to TRBJ2-1, with unresolved D. The length of the CDR3 is 14 residues. Germline V CDR1 and CDR2: SGHNT, YENEEA. DNA for the CDR3: TGTGTCAGCAGCTTAGGGATCGGCAGCAATGAGCAGTTCATC. Protein: CVSSLGIGSNEQFI.

Worth noting for this clonotype: The junction shows a germline mismatch at one end, possibly a read error. The rearrangement joins TRBV5-1 to TRBJ2-7, with D hard to call. Germline CDR1 and CDR2: SGHRS and YFSETQ. The length of the CDR3 is 14 residues. CDR3 DNA: TGCGCCAGCAACTTGGATCCCAGCTCCTACGAGCAGTACTTC. Amino acid sequence: CASNLDPSSYEQYF.

With respect to this clonotype: This may stem from a read error, because a much larger clone lies one nucleotide away. This rearrangement joins TRBV11-2 to TRBJ2-5, with TRBD1 identical over 9 bases. This CDR3 is built from 15 residues. V lost 2 bases and J lost 6; bases outside the gene matches: 7. Per germline, CDR1 SGHAT and CDR2 FQNNGV. The chain's CDR3 is CASSLNRGLVKTQYF. The CDR3 DNA is TGTGCCAGCAGCTTAAACAGGGGGCTTGTGAAGACCCAGTACTTC.

With regard to this clonotype: Since a much larger clone is just one base distant, this may be a read error. This chain connects TRBV5-1 to TRBJ1-4, with D maybe TRBD1 (6 bases). CDR1 and CDR2 from the germline V gene are SGHRS and YFSETQ. This CDR3 contains 14 residues. The CDR3 DNA reads TGCACCAGCAGTGAACAGGGTTCGCATGAAAAACTGTTTTTT. Amino acids: CTSSEQGSHEKLFF.

The chain has TRBV11-1 and TRBJ2-3; TRBD1 agrees at 8 bases. The CDR3 spans 16 residues. The junction had 18 bases not matched to a gene; V was cut back by 9 bases and J by 7 bases. The germline V gene encodes CDR1 SGHAT and CDR2 FQDESV (reference sequence). The CDR3 loop is CASSLESAGGSNTQYF. The DNA of the CDR3 is TGTGCCAGTAGTTTAGAATCGGCAGGGGGCTCGAATACGCAGTATTTT.

The rearrangement uses TRBV29-1 and TRBJ1-2; D is perhaps TRBD1 (6 bases). The CDR3 has 14 amino acids. V was clipped by 8 bases and J by 6 bases, with 22 bases between them. The germline V gene encodes CDR1 SQVTM and CDR2 ANQGSEA. This chain's CDR3 is CSILPDWDMNGYTF. Written as DNA, the CDR3 is TGCAGCATCCTCCCTGACTGGGACATGAATGGCTACACCTTC.

With respect to this clonotype: This could be a read error, since a much larger clone is one nucleotide away. The genes are TRBV7-9 and TRBJ1-3, with a possible D match to TRBD1 (5 bases). The CDR3 has 15 residues. Germline-derived CDR1 and CDR2 are SEHNR and FQNEAQ (reference sequence). The DNA of the CDR3 is TGTACCAGCAGCCGGGACTCGAGCTCTGGAAACACCATATATTTT. Translated: CTSSRDSSSGNTIYF.

As concerns this clonotype: Just one base apart from a much larger clone, this may be a read error. The chain recombines TRBV7-2 with TRBJ2-5; the match to TRBD2 covers 13 bases. CDR1 is SGHTA, CDR2 FQGNSA, per germline. This CDR3 has 18 amino acids. CDR3 DNA sequence: TGTCCCAGCAGCTCTCCTCCCGGGACTAGCGGGATTCAAGAGACCCAGTACTTC. Its protein product is CPSSSPPGTSGIQETQYF.

A word on this clonotype: The CDR3 carries no conserved terminal phenylalanine or tryptophan, so it likely arises from a read error. The CDR3 loop is CASSLSRRGIHYEQYL. The DNA for the CDR3 is TGTGCCAGCAGCCTATCCCGACGGGGGATTCACTACGAGCAGTACTTA. The J gene is TRBJ2-7, the V gene TRBV7-8; D possibly corresponds to TRBD2 (6 bases). The V and J ends lost 5 bases and 3 bases respectively, with 20 bases between them. The CDR3 has 16 residues. Looked up from germline, CDR1 is SGHVS and CDR2 is FQNEAQ.

To note about this clonotype: One base away lies a much larger clone, so this may be a sequencing read error. The CDR3 loop reads CAWSLQWGPTEAFF. The DNA of the CDR3 is TGTGCCTGGAGTTTACAATGGGGCCCCACTGAAGCTTTCTTT. V and J are TRBV30 and TRBJ1-1, with D possibly being TRBD1 (5 bases). V was trimmed by 2 bases and J by 4 bases, leaving 14 bases between them. Germline loops: CDR1 GTSNPN, CDR2 SVGIG (reference sequence). This CDR3 spans 14 amino acids. The full variable domain, completed using reference TRBV30 and TRBJ1-1, is SQTIHQWPATLVQPVGSPLSLECTVEGTSNPNLYWYRQAAGRGLQLLFYSVGIGQISSEVPQNLSASRPQDRQFILSSKKLLLSDSGFYLCAWSLQWGPTEAFFGQGTRLTVV.

Regarding this clonotype: A much larger clone differs from this one at a single base, so this may be a read error. V usage is TRBV30 and J usage is TRBJ2-6, with a tentative D call TRBD1 (6 bases). CDR3 size: 16 residues. Per the germline V gene, CDR1 is GTSNPN and CDR2 is SVGIG (reference sequence). CDR3 sequence: CTWTATGLSGANVLTF. The CDR3 nucleotides are TGTACCTGGACTGCGACAGGCCTCTCTGGGGCCAACGTCCTGACTTTC. Variable domain in full (rest from reference TRBV30 and TRBJ2-6): SQTIHQWPATLVQPVGSPLSLECTVEGTSNPNLYWYRQAAGRGLQLLFYSVGIGQISSEVPQNLSASRPQDRQFILSSKKLLLSDSGFYLCTWTATGLSGANVLTFGAGSRLTVL.

The rearrangement links TRBV11-1 to TRBJ2-5; D gene unclear. The J call is uncertain, as TRBJ2-1 better fits the DNA end. Looked up from germline, CDR1 is SGHAT and CDR2 is FQDESV (reference sequence). This CDR3 comprises 15 residues. CDR3 loop: CASSPAGLVPETQFF. Written as DNA, the CDR3 is TGTGCCAGTAGCCCCGCCGGGCTAGTCCCAGAGACCCAGTTCTTC.

Worth noting for this clonotype: Without the conserved terminal phenylalanine or tryptophan, this CDR3 likely stems from a read error. The V call is TRBV14, the J call TRBJ2-1, with 8 positions matching TRBD2. This CDR3 region has 16 residues. Per the germline V gene, CDR1 is SGHDN and CDR2 is FVKESK. DNA of the CDR3: TGTACCAGCACTGCCGTAGCGGGATGGGTAAACAATGAGCAGTTCTTA. Encoded protein: CTSTAVAGWVNNEQFL.

Regarding this clonotype: At one of its ends the junction is not consistent with the germline gene, which may arise from a read error. The rearrangement links TRBV28 to TRBJ2-7, with 7 bases aligning to TRBD1. This CDR3 has 15 residues. Germline loops: CDR1 MDHEN, CDR2 SYDVKM. The CDR3 sequence is CASSLQRQGFYQQYF. DNA for the CDR3: TGTGCCAGCAGTTTACAGAGACAGGGCTTCTACCAGCAGTACTTC.

The sample holds a few counts of this clonotype. The junction departs from germline at one end; a sequencing error may be responsible. The gene calls are TRBV4-1 and TRBJ2-5; D might be TRBD2 (6 bases). The germline V gene has CDR1 MGHRA and CDR2 YSYEKL. This CDR3 comprises 14 residues. The CDR3 DNA sequence: TGCGCCAGCAGGCAAGAGGGGAGACCGGGGGCCCAGTACTTC. Protein sequence: CASRQEGRPGAQYF.